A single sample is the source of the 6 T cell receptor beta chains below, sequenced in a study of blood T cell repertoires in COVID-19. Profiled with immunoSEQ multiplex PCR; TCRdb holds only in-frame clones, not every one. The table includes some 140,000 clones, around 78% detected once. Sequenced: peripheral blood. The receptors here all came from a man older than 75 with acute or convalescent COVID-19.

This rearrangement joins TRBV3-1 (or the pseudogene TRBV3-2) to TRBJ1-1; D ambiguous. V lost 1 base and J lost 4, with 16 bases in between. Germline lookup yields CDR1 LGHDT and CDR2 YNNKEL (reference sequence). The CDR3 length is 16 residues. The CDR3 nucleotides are TGTGCCAGCAGCCAAGTCGCGGGGAGGGCTGCCACTGAAGCTTTCTTT. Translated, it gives CASSQVAGRAATEAFF.

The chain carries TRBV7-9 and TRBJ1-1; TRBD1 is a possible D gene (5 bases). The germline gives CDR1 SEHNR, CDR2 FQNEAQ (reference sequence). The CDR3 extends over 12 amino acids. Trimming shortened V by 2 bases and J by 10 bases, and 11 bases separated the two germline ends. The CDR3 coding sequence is TGTGCCAGCAGCTTAATGCAGGGTTTAGCTTTCTTT. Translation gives CASSLMQGLAFF.

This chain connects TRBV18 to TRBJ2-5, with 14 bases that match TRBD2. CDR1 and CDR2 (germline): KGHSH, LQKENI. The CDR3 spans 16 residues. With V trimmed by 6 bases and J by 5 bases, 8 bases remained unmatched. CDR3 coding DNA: TGTGCCAGCTCGCTGACTAGCGGGGGGGCCGTGGAGACCCAGTACTTC. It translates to CASSLTSGGAVETQYF.

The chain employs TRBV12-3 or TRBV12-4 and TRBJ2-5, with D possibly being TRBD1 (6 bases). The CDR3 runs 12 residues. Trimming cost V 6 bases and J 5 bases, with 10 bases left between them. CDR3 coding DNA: TGTGCCAGCAGCATCAGGGGTGAGACCCAGTACTTC. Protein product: CASSIRGETQYF.

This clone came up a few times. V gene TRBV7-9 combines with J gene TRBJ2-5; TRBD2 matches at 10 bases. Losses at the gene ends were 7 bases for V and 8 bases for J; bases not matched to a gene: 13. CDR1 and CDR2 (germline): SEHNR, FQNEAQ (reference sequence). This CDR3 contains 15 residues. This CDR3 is CASNPRGTSERTQYF. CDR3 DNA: TGTGCCAGCAACCCTCGCGGGACTAGCGAGAGAACCCAGTACTTC.

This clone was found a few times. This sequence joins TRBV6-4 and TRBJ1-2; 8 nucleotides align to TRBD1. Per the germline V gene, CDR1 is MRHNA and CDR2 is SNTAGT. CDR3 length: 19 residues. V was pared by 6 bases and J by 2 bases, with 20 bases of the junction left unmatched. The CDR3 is CASSLTSPGGPNQNYGYTF. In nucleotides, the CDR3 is TGTGCCAGCAGCCTGACCAGCCCAGGGGGCCCAAACCAAAACTATGGCTACACCTTC.